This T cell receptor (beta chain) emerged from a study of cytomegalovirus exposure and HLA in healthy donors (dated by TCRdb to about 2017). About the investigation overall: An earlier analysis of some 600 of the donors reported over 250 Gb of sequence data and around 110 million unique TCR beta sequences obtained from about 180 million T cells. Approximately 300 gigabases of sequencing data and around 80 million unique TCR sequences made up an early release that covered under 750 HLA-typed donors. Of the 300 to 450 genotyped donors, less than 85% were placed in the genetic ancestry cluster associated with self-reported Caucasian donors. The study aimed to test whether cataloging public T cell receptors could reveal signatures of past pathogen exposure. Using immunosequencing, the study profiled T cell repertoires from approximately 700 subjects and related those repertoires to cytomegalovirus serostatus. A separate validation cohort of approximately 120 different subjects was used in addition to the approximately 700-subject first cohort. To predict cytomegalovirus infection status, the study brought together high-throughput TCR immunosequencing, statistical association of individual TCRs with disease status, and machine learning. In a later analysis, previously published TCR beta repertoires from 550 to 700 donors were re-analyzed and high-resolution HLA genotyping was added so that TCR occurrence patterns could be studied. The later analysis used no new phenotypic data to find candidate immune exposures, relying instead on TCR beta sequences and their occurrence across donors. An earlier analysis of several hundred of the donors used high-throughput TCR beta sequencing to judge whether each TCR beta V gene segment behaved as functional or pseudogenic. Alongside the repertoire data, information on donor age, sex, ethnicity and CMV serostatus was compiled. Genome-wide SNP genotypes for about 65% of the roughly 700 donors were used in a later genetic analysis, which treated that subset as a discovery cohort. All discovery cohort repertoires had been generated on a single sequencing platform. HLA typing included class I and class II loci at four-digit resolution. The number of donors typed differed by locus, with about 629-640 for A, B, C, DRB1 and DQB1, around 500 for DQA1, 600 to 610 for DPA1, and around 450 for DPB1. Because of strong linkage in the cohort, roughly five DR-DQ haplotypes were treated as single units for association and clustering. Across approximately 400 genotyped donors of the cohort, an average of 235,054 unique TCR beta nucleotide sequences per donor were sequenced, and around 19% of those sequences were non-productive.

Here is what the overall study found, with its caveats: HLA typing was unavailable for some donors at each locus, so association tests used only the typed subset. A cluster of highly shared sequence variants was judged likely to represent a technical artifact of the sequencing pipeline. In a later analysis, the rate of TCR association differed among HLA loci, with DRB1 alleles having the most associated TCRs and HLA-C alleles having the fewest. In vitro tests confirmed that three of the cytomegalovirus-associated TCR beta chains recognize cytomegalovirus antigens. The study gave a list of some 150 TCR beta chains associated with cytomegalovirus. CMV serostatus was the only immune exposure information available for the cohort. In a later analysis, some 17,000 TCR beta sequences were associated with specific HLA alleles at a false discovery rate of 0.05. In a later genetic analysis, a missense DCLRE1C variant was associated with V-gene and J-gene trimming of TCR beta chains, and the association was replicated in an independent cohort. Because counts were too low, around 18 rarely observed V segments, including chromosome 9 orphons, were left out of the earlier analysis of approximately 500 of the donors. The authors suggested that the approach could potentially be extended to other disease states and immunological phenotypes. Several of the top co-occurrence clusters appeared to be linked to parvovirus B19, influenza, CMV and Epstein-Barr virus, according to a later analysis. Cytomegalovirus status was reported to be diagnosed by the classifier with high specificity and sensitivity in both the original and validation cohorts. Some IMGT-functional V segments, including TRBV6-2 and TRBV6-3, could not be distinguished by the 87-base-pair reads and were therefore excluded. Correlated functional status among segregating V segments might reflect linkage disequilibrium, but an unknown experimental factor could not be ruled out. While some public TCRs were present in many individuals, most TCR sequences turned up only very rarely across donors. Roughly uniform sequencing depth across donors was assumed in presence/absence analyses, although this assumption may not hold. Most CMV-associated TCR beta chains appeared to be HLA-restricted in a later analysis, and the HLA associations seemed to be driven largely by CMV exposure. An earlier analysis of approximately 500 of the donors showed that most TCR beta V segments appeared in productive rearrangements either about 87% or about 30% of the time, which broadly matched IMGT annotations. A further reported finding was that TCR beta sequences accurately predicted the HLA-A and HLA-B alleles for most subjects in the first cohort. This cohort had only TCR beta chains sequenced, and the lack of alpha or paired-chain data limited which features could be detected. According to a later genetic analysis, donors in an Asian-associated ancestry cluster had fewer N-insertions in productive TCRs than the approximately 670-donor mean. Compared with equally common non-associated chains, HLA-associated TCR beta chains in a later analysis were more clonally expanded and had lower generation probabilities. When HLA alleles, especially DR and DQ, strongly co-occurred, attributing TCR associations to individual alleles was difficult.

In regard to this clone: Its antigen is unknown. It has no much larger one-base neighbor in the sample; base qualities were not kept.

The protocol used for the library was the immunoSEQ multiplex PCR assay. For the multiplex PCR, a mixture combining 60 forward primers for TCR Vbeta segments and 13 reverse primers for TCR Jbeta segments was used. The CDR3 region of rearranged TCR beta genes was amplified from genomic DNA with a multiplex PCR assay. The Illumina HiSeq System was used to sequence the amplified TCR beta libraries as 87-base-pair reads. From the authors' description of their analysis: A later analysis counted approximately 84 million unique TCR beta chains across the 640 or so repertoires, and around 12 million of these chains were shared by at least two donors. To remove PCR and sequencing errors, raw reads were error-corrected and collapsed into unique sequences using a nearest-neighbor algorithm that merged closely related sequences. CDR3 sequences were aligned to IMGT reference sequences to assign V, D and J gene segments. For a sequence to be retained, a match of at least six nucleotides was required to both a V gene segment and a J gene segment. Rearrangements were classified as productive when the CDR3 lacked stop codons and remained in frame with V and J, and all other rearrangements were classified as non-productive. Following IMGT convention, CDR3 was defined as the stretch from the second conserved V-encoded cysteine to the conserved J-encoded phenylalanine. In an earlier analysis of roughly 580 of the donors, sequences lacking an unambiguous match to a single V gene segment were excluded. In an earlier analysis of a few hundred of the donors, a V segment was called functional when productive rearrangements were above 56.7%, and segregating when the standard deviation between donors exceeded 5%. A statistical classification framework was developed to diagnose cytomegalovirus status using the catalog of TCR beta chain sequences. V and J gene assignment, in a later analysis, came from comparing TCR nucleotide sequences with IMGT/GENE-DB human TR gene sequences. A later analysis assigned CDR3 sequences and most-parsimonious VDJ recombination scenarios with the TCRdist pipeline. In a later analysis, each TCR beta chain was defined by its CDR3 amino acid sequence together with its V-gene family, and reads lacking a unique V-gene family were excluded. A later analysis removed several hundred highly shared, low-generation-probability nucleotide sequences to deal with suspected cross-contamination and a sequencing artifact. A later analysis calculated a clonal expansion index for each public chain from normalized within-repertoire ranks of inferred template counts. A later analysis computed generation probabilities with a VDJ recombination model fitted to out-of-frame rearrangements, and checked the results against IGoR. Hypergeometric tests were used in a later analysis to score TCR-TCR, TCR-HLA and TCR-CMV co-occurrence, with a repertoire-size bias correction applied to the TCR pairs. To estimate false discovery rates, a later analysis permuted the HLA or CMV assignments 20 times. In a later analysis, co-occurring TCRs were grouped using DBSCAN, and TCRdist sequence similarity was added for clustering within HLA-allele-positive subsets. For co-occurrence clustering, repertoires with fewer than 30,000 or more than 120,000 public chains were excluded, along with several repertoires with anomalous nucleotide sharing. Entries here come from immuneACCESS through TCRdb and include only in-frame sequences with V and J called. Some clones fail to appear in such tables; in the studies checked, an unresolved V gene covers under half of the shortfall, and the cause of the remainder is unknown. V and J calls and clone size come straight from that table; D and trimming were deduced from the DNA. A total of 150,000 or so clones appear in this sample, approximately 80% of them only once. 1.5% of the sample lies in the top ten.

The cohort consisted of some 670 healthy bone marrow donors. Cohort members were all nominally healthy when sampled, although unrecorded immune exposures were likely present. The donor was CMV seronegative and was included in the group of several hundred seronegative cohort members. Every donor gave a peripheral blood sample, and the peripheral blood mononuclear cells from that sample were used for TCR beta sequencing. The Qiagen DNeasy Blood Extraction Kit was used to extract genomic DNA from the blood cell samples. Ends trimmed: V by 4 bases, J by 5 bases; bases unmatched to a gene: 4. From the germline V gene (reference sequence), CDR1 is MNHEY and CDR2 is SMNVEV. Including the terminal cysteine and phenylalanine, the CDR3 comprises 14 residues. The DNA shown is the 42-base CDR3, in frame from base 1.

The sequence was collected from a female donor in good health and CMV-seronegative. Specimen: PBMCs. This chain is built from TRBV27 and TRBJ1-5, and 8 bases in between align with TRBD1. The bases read TGTGCCAGCAGTTGGCAGGGGGCGGATCAGCCCCAGCATTTT. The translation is CASSWQGADQPQHF.